Following are 29 T cell receptor beta chains from one sample sequenced in a study of cytomegalovirus exposure and HLA in healthy donors. The PCR made use of 60 Vbeta and 13 Jbeta primers. Produced via immunoSEQ multiplex PCR; TCRdb's table is partial and in-frame only. Altogether fewer than 200,000 clones are present, approximately 9.5% being singletons, with the ten largest covering approximately 1.5%. The specimen sequenced was PBMCs. All receptors come from a young woman in good health and CMV-seropositive.

This chain uses TRBV6-5 with TRBJ1-2; unclear D gene. The CDR3 is 13 amino acids. The ends were cut back, 2 bases at V and 3 bases at J, with 7 bases in the middle. From germline, CDR1 is MNHEY and CDR2 SVGAGI. The CDR3 sequence is CASSYEAYYGYTF. As DNA, the CDR3 is TGTGCCAGCAGTTACGAGGCATACTATGGCTACACCTTC.

This clone was counted a few times. The V and J genes are TRBV5-4 and TRBJ2-1; TRBD2 matches at 13 bases. V trimming: 1 base; J trimming: 4 bases; junction bases outside the gene matches: 2. This CDR3 is 16 amino acids long. In germline, CDR1 is SGHNT, CDR2 YYREEE (reference sequence). The chain's CDR3 is CASSLRLAGGYNEQFF. Written as DNA, the CDR3 is TGTGCCAGCAGCTTGCGACTAGCGGGAGGTTACAATGAGCAGTTCTTC.

This CDR3 is CSARGRGEQYF. The CDR3 DNA sequence: TGCAGTGCTAGAGGCAGGGGCGAGCAGTACTTC. V is TRBV20-1 and J is TRBJ2-7; possible D gene TRBD1, 6 bases. V lost 1 base to trimming and J lost 6 bases, with 7 bases between them. Germline loops: CDR1 DFQATT, CDR2 SNEGSKA (reference sequence). This CDR3 region has 11 residues.

The chain links TRBV29-1 to TRBJ1-1, with D hard to call. Trimming took 3 bases from V and 4 from J, leaving 15 bases between them. CDR1 is SQVTM and CDR2 is ANQGSEA in the germline V gene. The CDR3 covers 14 residues. Written as DNA, the CDR3 is TGCAGCGTTGATCTATCCGGGGAGAGCACTGAAGCTTTCTTT. The encoded protein is CSVDLSGESTEAFF.

The rearrangement uses TRBV25-1 and TRBJ2-6, with D possibly being TRBD2 (5 bases). The CDR3 totals 15 residues. V dropped 3 bases and J dropped 4 bases, with 10 bases sitting between them. Germline V gene lookup returns CDR1 MGHDK and CDR2 SYGVNS. CDR3 coding DNA: TGTGCCAGCAGTGAGTCCCTAGCCGGGGCCAACGTCCTGACTTTC. Translated, it gives CASSESLAGANVLTF.

The rearrangement joins TRBV5-5 to TRBJ1-4; tentatively, D is TRBD1 (5 bases). This CDR3 is 18 amino acids long. V was trimmed by 0 bases and J by 2 bases, leaving 17 bases between them. Germline CDR1 SGHKS, CDR2 YYEKEE (reference sequence). DNA of the CDR3: TGTGCCAGCAGCTTGGCCCCATCAGGGTTCAGTACTAATGAAAAACTGTTTTTT. The encoded protein is CASSLAPSGFSTNEKLFF.

This clone was seen more than once but under ten times. The V call is TRBV6-1, the J call TRBJ1-6; the D gene is possibly TRBD1 (5 bases). Germline assignment: CDR1 MNHNS and CDR2 SASEGT. V was trimmed by 2 bases and J by 7 bases, leaving 9 bases between them. The CDR3 has 14 amino acids. CDR3 DNA: TGTGCCAGCAGTGAAATCGACAGAAATTCACCCCTCCACTTT. It is translated as CASSEIDRNSPLHF.

With regard to this clone: The sample holds other DNA sequences that translate to the same CDR3. V gene TRBV2 combines with J gene TRBJ1-1; 7 bases align to TRBD1. V lost 2 bases and J lost 5; bases outside the gene matches: 5. Germline lookup yields CDR1 SNHLY and CDR2 FYNNEI. This CDR3 contains 14 residues. The CDR3 coding sequence is TGTGCCAGCAGTGAAAGGGGGCTCGGAACTGAAGCTTTCTTT. The encoded protein is CASSERGLGTEAFF.

This sequence joins TRBV2 and TRBJ1-5, with 9 bases matching TRBD1. The germline V gene encodes CDR1 SNHLY and CDR2 FYNNEI. V dropped 5 bases and J dropped 2; count of bases not matched to a gene: 10. The CDR3 is 17 amino acids. This CDR3 reads CASSHGTGKWGNQPQHF. CDR3 bases: TGTGCCAGCAGTCATGGGACAGGGAAGTGGGGCAATCAGCCCCAGCATTTT.

V gene TRBV6-1 combines with J gene TRBJ2-3; D is possibly TRBD2 (5 bases). The CDR3 runs to 14 residues. V lost 11 bases and J lost 4, with 19 bases in between. Germline V gene lookup returns CDR1 MNHNS and CDR2 SASEGT. CDR3 sequence: CAGVPEGAADTQYF. CDR3 bases: TGTGCCGGCGTTCCCGAGGGCGCAGCAGATACGCAGTATTTT.

The chain couples TRBV10-3 to TRBJ2-1; TRBD2 is a possible D gene (6 bases). Germline loops: CDR1 ENHRY, CDR2 SYGVKD. There are 13 residues in the CDR3. The V gene lost 8 bases and the J gene lost 10 bases, with 18 bases spanning the gap. The CDR3 region has the DNA TGTGCCATCGGGGGGACGCAGTCGTACGAGCAGTTCTTC. Translation: CAIGGTQSYEQFF.

The chain couples TRBV5-1 to TRBJ2-2; no clear D. The germline V and J ends were trimmed by 3 bases and 2 bases, with 5 bases remaining between them. The CDR3 spans 13 residues. The V gene's germline CDR1 is SGHRS and CDR2 YFSETQ. The CDR3 DNA follows: TGCGCCAGCAGCTCACAAAACACCGGGGAGCTGTTTTTT. It translates to CASSSQNTGELFF.

The rearrangement links TRBV5-1 to TRBJ1-1, with TRBD1 matching 11 bases. Germline V gene data show CDR1 as SGHRS and CDR2 as YFSETQ. With 0 bases clipped from V and 6 bases from J, the junction kept 4 bases outside the gene matches. The CDR3 totals 15 residues. This CDR3 is CASSLGDRGIAEAFF. The CDR3 DNA reads TGCGCCAGCAGCTTGGGGGACAGGGGGATCGCTGAAGCTTTCTTT.

J is TRBJ2-1 and V is TRBV9; D uncertain. The ends were cut back, 0 bases at V and 0 bases at J, with 10 bases in the middle. CDR1 is SGDLS, CDR2 YYNGEE, per germline. CDR3 length equals 16 residues. CDR3 bases: TGTGCCAGCAGCGTAGTCAGGTCGAGCTCCTACAATGAGCAGTTCTTC. It translates to CASSVVRSSSYNEQFF.

This clone was observed a handful of times. The chain combines TRBV27 with TRBJ1-3, with D unclear. CDR1 and CDR2 (germline): MNHEY, SMNVEV (reference sequence). Trimming shortened V by 2 bases and J by 0 bases, and 17 bases separated the two germline ends. The CDR3 contains 18 residues. The CDR3 DNA reads TGTGCCAGCAGTTTAAAGGCCTTCGACACCCGCTCTGGAAACACCATATATTTT. Encoded protein: CASSLKAFDTRSGNTIYF.

This clone showed up just a few times. CDR3 DNA: TGTGCCAGCAGCGTAGGGGTGGGGGGACAGACTAACTATGGCTACACCTTC. It encodes CASSVGVGGQTNYGYTF. The V call is TRBV9, the J call TRBJ1-2; TRBD1 aligns across 7 bases. The length of the CDR3 is 17 residues. Germline values: CDR1 SGDLS, CDR2 YYNGEE. Trimming removed 0 bases from V and 0 bases from J; junction bases left unmatched: 8.

This clone appeared a few times. The CDR3 sequence: CASSYSTASGNTIYF. The DNA of the CDR3 is TGTGCCAGCAGTTACTCGACAGCCTCTGGAAACACCATATATTTT. V and J are TRBV6-5 and TRBJ1-3, with a possible D match to TRBD1 (5 bases). Germline values: CDR1 MNHEY, CDR2 SVGAGI. V lost 0 bases, J lost 0 bases, and 6 bases lay in between. The CDR3 length is 15 residues.

This rearrangement joins TRBV5-8 to TRBJ1-2; 7 positions agree with TRBD1. After removal of 4 bases from V and 2 bases from J, the junction contained 2 bases not matched to a gene. CDR3 size: 13 residues. Per germline, CDR1 SGHTS and CDR2 YDEGEE. CDR3 amino acids: CASSRDRNYGYTF. The CDR3 bases are TGTGCCAGCAGCCGGGACAGAAACTATGGCTACACCTTC.

The sample holds a few counts of this clone. This sequence joins TRBV21-1 and TRBJ2-3; TRBD2 is the table's D call, not checked against the DNA. TRBV21-1 corresponds to a pseudogene. The CDR3 totals 18 residues. The CDR3 is CASSNSIPSGRNADTQYF. The CDR3 DNA follows: TGTGCCAGCAGCAATTCAATCCCTAGCGGGAGAAACGCAGATACGCAGTATTTT.

This clone was observed a handful of times. The rearrangement uses TRBV7-6 and TRBJ2-2; D may be TRBD1 (8 bases). Trimming removed 5 bases at V and 5 bases at J, with 15 bases between. The CDR3 is made up of 15 amino acids. CDR1 is SGHVS, CDR2 FNYEAQ, per germline. This CDR3 reads CASSPGQGGTGELFF. CDR3 coding DNA: TGTGCCAGCAGCCCCGGACAGGGAGGGACCGGGGAGCTGTTTTTT.

This clone was seen only a few times. The chain carries TRBV4-2 and TRBJ1-4, with 10 bases matching TRBD1. This CDR3 has 15 residues. CDR1 and CDR2 (germline): LGHNA, YNFKEQ. The V gene end was trimmed by 0 bases and the J gene end by 7 bases; junction bases not matched to a gene: 2. The CDR3 here is CASSQDWTGGEKLFF. CDR3 in DNA: TGTGCCAGCAGCCAAGATTGGACAGGGGGTGAAAAACTGTTTTTT.

This clone was counted only a few times. The gene calls are TRBV2 and TRBJ2-7; the D gene is possibly TRBD1 (5 bases). CDR1 and CDR2 from the germline V gene are SNHLY and FYNNEI. V lost 4 bases, J lost 6 bases, and 13 bases lay in between. The CDR3 spans 13 residues. The CDR3 coding sequence is TGTGCCAGCAGTGGGGGCAGGGTTGCCGAGCAGTACTTC. Amino acid sequence: CASSGGRVAEQYF. Full variable domain (remainder filled in from reference TRBV2 and TRBJ2-7): EPEVTQTPSHQVTQMGQEVILRCVPISNHLYFYWYRQILGQKVEFLVSFYNNEISEKSEIFDDQFSVERPDGSNFTLKIRSTKLEDSAMYFCASSGGRVAEQYFGPGTRLTVT.

This rearrangement joins TRBV5-6 to TRBJ2-7, with TRBD1 identical over 10 bases. CDR1 and CDR2 from the germline V gene are SGHDT and YYEEEE. This CDR3 has 16 residues. Trimming removed 6 bases from V and 3 bases from J; junction bases left unmatched: 12. This CDR3 reads CASNPRQGALYYEQYF. The CDR3 DNA reads as TGTGCCAGCAACCCACGACAGGGGGCCCTTTACTACGAGCAGTACTTC. Complete variable domain (other parts from reference TRBV5-6 and TRBJ2-7): DAGVTQSPTHLIKTRGQQVTLRCSPKSGHDTVSWYQQALGQGPQFIFQYYEEEERQRGNFPDRFSGHQFPNYSSELNVNALLLGDSALYLCASNPRQGALYYEQYFGPGTRLTVT.

This clone was seen more than once but under ten times. The chain combines TRBV14 with TRBJ2-3, with TRBD2 matching 9 bases. Germline values: CDR1 SGHDN, CDR2 FVKESK. CDR3 size: 15 residues. V dropped 4 bases and J dropped 1; count of bases not matched to a gene: 3. CDR3 residues: CASSPLAGRTDTQYF. For the CDR3, the DNA is TGTGCCAGCAGCCCTCTAGCGGGGCGCACAGATACGCAGTATTTT.

This clone was found a few times. The rearrangement joins TRBV5-5 to TRBJ2-7; D unresolved. This CDR3 contains 14 residues. CDR1 is SGHKS, CDR2 YYEKEE, per germline (reference sequence). The V gene lost 0 bases and the J gene lost 1 base, with 8 bases spanning the gap. CDR3 nucleotide sequence: TGTGCCAGCAGCTTGGGTCCCAGTTCCTACGAGCAGTACTTC. Its translation: CASSLGPSSYEQYF.

The rearrangement uses TRBV5-1 and TRBJ2-7, with D perhaps TRBD1 (6 bases). V was clipped by 1 base and J by 1 base, with 18 bases between them. The CDR3 consists of 17 residues. CDR1 SGHRS and CDR2 YFSETQ come from the germline V gene. CDR3 residues: CASSLRTESLRSYEQYF. The DNA of the CDR3 is TGCGCCAGCAGCTTGCGGACAGAATCCTTGAGGTCCTACGAGCAGTACTTC.

The sample holds a few counts of this clone. V usage is TRBV7-3 and J usage is TRBJ2-2, with 10 positions matching TRBD2. There are 18 residues in the CDR3. CDR1 and CDR2 (germline): SGHTA, FQGTGA. Trimming took 4 bases from V and 4 from J; bases not matched to a gene: 12. The CDR3 spells CASSSRSSGRMSTGELFF. In nucleotides, the CDR3 is TGTGCCAGCAGCTCCCGGTCTAGCGGGAGAATGAGCACCGGGGAGCTGTTTTTT.

The CDR3 bases are TGCAGCGTTGAGGGGGCACGAGGAGGCTACGAGCAGTACTTC. Its translation: CSVEGARGGYEQYF. The chain combines TRBV29-1 with TRBJ2-7, with a tentative D call TRBD1 (6 bases). This CDR3 has 14 residues. The V and J ends lost 3 bases and 3 bases respectively, with 15 bases between them. CDR1 is SQVTM and CDR2 is ANQGSEA in the germline V gene.

The V call is TRBV6-6, the J call TRBJ2-5, with 8 positions matching TRBD2. The better agreement between TRBJ2-7 and the DNA end casts doubt on the J call. The CDR3 runs 14 residues. The V gene's germline CDR1 is MNHNY and CDR2 SVGAGI (reference sequence). As DNA, the CDR3 is TGTGCCAGCAGGAGCCGGGAGGGGGGTTACGAGCAGTACTTC. Translating it yields CASRSREGGYEQYF.